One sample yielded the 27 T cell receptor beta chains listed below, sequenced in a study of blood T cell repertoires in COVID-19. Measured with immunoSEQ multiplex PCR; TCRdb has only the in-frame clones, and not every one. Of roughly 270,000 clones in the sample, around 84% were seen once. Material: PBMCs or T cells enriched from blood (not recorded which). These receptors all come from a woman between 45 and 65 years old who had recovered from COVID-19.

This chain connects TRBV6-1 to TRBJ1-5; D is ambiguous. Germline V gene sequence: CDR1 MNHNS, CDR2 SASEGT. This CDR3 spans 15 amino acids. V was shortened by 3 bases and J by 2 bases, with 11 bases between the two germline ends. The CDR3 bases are TGTGCCAGCAGTGAGTTAGCCCGCGGCAATCAGCCCCAGCATTTT. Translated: CASSELARGNQPQHF.

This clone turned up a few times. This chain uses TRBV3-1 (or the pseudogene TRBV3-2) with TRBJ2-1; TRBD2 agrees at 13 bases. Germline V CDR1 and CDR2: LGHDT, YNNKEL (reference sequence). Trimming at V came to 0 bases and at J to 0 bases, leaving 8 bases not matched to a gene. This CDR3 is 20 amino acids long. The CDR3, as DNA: TGTGCCAGCAGCCAAGATACGGGACTAGCGGGACCCAGCTCCTACAATGAGCAGTTCTTC. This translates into CASSQDTGLAGPSSYNEQFF.

The CDR3 sequence is CAISEETSYTGELFF. As DNA, the CDR3 is TGTGCCATCAGTGAGGAAACTAGCTACACCGGGGAGCTGTTTTTT. The V gene is TRBV10-3, the J gene TRBJ2-2; D possibly corresponds to TRBD2 (6 bases). Looked up from germline, CDR1 is ENHRY and CDR2 is SYGVKD. The CDR3 covers 15 residues. V gave up 2 bases and J gave up 3 bases, with 10 bases separating them.

The CDR3 loop reads CASTLRPLGRELFF. CDR3 nucleotides: TGTGCCAGCACCCTTCGCCCCTTGGGCCGGGAGCTGTTTTTT. The rearrangement uses TRBV5-8 and TRBJ2-2; D ambiguous. The CDR3 loop spans 14 amino acids. Between the trimmed V and J ends, which lost 6 bases and 9 bases, there was a span of 18 bases. CDR1 and CDR2 (germline): SGHTS, YDEGEE.

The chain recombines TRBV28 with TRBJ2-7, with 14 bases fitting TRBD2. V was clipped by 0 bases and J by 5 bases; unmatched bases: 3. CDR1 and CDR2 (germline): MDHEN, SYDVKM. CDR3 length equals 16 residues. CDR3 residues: CASSLWGLAGEDEQYF. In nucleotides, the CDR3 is TGTGCCAGCAGTTTATGGGGACTAGCGGGAGAGGACGAGCAGTACTTC.

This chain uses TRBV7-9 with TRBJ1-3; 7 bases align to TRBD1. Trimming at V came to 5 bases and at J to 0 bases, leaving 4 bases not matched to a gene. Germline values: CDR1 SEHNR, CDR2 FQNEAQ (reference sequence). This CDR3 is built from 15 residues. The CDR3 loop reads CASSPTGVSGNTIYF. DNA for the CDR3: TGTGCCAGCAGCCCAACAGGGGTCTCTGGAAACACCATATATTTT.

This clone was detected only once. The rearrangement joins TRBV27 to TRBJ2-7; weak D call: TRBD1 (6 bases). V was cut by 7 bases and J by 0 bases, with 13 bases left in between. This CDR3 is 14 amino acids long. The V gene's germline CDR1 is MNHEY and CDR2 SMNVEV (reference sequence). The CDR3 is CASMTGRSSYEQYF. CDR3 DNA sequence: TGTGCCAGCATGACAGGCCGGAGCTCCTACGAGCAGTACTTC.

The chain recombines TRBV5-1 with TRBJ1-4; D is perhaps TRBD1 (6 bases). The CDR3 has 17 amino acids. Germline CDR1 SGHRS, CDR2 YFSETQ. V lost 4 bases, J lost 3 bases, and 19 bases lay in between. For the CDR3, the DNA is TGCGCCAGCAGCCCTGGTGGGGGGGCTTCGGCTAATGAAAAACTGTTTTTT. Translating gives CASSPGGGASANEKLFF. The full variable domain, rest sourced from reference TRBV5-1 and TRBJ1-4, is KAGVTQTPRYLIKTRGQQVTLSCSPISGHRSVSWYQQTPGQGLQFLFEYFSETQRNKGNFPGRFSGRQFSNSRSEMNVSTLELGDSALYLCASSPGGGASANEKLFFGSGTQLSVL.

As DNA, the CDR3 is TGTGCCATCAGTGAGTCGACCGAGACAGGGATCGATACGCAGTATTTT. This gives the protein CAISESTETGIDTQYF. This chain links TRBV10-3 with TRBJ2-3, with 7 bases matching TRBD1. Germline CDR1 reads ENHRY; CDR2 reads SYGVKD. V shed 0 bases, J shed 6 bases, and the junction held 9 bases outside the gene matches. The CDR3 extends over 16 amino acids.

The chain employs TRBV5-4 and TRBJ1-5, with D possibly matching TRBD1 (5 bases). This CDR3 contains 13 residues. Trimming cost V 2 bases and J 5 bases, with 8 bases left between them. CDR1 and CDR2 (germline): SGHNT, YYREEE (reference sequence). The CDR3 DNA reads TGTGCCAGCAGCTTAGACAGAGATCAGCCCCAGCATTTT. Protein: CASSLDRDQPQHF. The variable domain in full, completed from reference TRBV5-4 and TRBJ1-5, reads ETGVTQSPTHLIKTRGQQVTLRCSSQSGHNTVSWYQQALGQGPQFIFQYYREEENGRGNFPPRFSGLQFPNYSSELNVNALELDDSALYLCASSLDRDQPQHFGDGTRLSIL.

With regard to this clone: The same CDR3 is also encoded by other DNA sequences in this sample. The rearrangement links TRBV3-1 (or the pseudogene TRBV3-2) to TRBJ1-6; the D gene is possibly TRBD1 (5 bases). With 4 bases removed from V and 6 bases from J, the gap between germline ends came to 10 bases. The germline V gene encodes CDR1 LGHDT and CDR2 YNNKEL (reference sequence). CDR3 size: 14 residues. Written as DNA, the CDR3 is TGTGCCAGCAGCCGCGGGACCGGTAATTCACCCCTCCACTTT. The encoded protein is CASSRGTGNSPLHF.

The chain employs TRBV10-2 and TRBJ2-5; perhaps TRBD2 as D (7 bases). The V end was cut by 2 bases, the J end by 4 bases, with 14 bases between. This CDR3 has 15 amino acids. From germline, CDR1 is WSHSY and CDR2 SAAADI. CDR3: CASSEGGAGRETQYF. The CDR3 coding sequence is TGCGCCAGCAGTGAGGGGGGGGCGGGACGAGAGACCCAGTACTTC.

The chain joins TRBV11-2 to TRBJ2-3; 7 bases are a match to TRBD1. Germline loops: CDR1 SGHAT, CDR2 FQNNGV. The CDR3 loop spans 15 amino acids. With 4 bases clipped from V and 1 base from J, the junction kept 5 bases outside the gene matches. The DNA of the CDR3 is TGTGCCAGCAGCTCTAACAGGGGCCGCACAGATACGCAGTATTTT. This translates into CASSSNRGRTDTQYF.

CDR3 amino acids: CASSPRLAGSPDTQYF. DNA for the CDR3: TGTGCCAGCAGCCCGAGACTAGCGGGGAGCCCAGATACGCAGTATTTT. V usage is TRBV27 and J usage is TRBJ2-3; 11 nucleotides align to TRBD2. Losses at the gene ends were 6 bases for V and 4 bases for J; bases not matched to a gene: 9. This CDR3 has 16 residues. CDR1 MNHEY and CDR2 SMNVEV come from the germline V gene (reference sequence).

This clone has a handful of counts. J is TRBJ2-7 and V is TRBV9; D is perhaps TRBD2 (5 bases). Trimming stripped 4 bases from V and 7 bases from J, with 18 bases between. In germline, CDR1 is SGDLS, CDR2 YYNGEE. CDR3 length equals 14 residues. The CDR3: CASSSNAGNGEQYF. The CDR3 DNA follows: TGTGCCAGCAGCTCCAACGCCGGGAACGGTGAGCAGTACTTC.

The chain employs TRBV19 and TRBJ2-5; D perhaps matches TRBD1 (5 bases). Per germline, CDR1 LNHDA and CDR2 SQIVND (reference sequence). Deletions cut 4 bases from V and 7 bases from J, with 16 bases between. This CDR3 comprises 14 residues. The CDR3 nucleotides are TGTGCCAGTAGTAGCCCCTTCGGACACGGGACCCAGTACTTC. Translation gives CASSSPFGHGTQYF.

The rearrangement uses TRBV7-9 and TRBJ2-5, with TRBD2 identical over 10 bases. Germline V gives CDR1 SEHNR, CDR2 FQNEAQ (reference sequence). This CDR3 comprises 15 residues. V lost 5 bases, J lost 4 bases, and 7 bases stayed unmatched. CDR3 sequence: CASSLSGGAGETQYF. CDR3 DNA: TGTGCCAGCAGCCTGAGCGGGGGGGCCGGAGAGACCCAGTACTTC.

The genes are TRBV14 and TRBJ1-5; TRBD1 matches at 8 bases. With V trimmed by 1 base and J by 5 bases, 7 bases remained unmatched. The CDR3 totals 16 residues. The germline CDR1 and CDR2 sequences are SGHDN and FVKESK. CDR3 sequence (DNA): TGTGCCAGCAGCCAAGCCGACAGGGGTTGGGATCAGCCCCAGCATTTT. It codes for CASSQADRGWDQPQHF.

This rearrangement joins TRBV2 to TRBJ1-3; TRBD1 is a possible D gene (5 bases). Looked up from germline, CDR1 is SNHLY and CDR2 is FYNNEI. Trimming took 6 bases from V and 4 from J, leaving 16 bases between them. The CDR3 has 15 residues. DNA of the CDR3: TGTGCCAGCAGCCCAAACGACAGTTCGGGAAACACCATATATTTT. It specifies CASSPNDSSGNTIYF.

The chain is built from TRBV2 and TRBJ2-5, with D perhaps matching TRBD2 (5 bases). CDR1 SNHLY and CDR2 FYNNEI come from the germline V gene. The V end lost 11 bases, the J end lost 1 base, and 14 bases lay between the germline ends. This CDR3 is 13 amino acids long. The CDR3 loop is CALNASGQETQYF. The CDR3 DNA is TGTGCCTTAAATGCCAGCGGCCAAGAGACCCAGTACTTC.

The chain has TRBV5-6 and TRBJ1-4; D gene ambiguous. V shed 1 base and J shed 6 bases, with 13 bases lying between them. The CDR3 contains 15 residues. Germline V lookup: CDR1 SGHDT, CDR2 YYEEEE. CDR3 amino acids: CASSLYSGSHEKLFF. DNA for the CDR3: TGTGCCAGCAGCTTGTACAGTGGCAGCCATGAAAAACTGTTTTTT.

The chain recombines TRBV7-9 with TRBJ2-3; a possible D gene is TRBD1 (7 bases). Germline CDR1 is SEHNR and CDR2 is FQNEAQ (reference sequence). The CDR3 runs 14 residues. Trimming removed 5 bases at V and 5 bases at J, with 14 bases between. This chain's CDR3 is CASSETQGGDTQYF. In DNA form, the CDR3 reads TGTGCCAGCAGCGAGACTCAGGGGGGAGATACGCAGTATTTT. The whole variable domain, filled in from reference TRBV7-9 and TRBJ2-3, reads DTGVSQNPRHKITKRGQNVTFRCDPISEHNRLYWYRQTLGQGPEFLTYFQNEAQLEKSRLLSDRFSAERPKGSFSTLEIQRTEQGDSAMYLCASSETQGGDTQYFGPGTRLTVL.

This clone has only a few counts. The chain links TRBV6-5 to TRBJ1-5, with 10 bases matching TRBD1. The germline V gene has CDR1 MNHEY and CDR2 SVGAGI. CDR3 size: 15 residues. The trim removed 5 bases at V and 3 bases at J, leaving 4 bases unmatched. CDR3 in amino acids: CASSPGQGSNQPQHF. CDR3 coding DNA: TGTGCCAGCAGTCCGGGACAGGGGTCCAATCAGCCCCAGCATTTT.

In DNA form, the CDR3 reads TGTGCCAGCAGCTTGGTTCCAGACCAAGAGACCCAGTACTTC. Protein: CASSLVPDQETQYF. The rearrangement links TRBV5-5 to TRBJ2-5, with no clear D. Germline V gene data show CDR1 as SGHKS and CDR2 as YYEKEE (reference sequence). This CDR3 region has 14 residues. V was trimmed by 0 bases and J by 0 bases, leaving 6 bases between them.

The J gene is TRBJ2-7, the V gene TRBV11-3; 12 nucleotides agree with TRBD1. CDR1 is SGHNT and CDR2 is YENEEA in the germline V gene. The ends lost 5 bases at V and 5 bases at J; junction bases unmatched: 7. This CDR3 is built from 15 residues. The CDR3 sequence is CASSPPGTGGDEQYF. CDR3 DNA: TGTGCCAGCAGCCCCCCCGGGACAGGGGGCGACGAGCAGTACTTC.

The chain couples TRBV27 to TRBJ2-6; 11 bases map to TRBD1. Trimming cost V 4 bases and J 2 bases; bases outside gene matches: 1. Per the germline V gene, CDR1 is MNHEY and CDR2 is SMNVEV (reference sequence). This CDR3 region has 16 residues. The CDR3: CASSWGQGAGANVLTF. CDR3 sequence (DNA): TGTGCCAGCAGTTGGGGACAGGGGGCTGGGGCCAACGTCCTGACTTTC.

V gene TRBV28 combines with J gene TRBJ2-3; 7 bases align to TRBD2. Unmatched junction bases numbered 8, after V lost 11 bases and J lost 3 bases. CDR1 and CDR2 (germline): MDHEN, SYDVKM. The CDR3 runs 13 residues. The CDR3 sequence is CAFGSGITDTQYF. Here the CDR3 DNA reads TGTGCCTTCGGCAGCGGGATAACAGATACGCAGTATTTT.